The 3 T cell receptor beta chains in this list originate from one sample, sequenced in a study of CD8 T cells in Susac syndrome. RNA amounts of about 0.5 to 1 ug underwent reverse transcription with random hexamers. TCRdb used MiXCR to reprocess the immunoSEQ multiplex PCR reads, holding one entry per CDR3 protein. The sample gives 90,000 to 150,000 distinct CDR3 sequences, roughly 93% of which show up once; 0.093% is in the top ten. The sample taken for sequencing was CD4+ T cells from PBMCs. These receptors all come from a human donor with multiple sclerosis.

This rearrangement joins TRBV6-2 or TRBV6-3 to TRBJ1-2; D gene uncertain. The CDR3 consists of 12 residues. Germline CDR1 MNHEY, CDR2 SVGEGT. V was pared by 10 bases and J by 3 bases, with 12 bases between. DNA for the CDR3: TGTGCCATCTACAACACATACTATGGCTACACCTTC. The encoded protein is CAIYNTYYGYTF.

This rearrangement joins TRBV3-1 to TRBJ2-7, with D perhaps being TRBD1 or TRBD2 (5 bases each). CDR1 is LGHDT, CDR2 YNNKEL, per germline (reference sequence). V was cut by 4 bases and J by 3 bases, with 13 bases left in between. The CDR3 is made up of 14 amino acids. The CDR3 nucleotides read TGTGCCAGCAGCCTGATCGGGACGAACTACGAGCAGTACTTC. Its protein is CASSLIGTNYEQYF.

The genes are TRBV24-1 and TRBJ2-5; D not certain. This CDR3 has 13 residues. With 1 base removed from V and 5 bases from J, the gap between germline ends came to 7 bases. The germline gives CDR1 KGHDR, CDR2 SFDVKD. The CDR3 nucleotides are TGTGCCACCAGTGATTTACTGGGCGAGACCCAGTACTTC. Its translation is CATSDLLGETQYF.